Each of the 17 T cell receptor beta chains below was sequenced from the same sample in a study of regulatory T cells in long-lasting Graves disease. Library construction for TCR beta used iRepertoire HTBI primers and Arm-PCR of CDR3 regions. TCRdb reanalysed the multiplex PCR reads using MiXCR and keeps one entry per CDR3 protein. The data contain some 420,000 distinct CDR3 sequences, approximately 23% of them seen just once; the ten biggest clones take up under 15%. The time point here: persistent/refractory GD, antithyroid drugs over 5 years with positive TRAb. RNA isolated from PBMCs was used to make the TCR library. Sequencing was performed on peripheral blood mononuclear cells (PBMCs), taken when the disease was refractory, from a patient treated with antithyroid drugs. Every receptor here comes from a female donor with Graves disease.

V and J are TRBV25-1 and TRBJ1-1; D is uncertain. CDR1 is MGHDK and CDR2 is SYGVNS in the germline V gene. V was cut by 5 bases and J by 5 bases, with 12 bases left in between. The CDR3 spans 13 residues. CDR3 protein: CASSPGRRTEAFF. DNA for the CDR3: TGTGCCAGCAGTCCTGGGCGCCGGACTGAAGCTTTCTTT. Combining the CDR3 with reference TRBV25-1 and TRBJ1-1 gives the whole variable domain EADIYQTPRYLVIGTGKKITLECSQTMGHDKMYWYQQDPGMELHLIHYSYGVNSTEKGDLSSESTVSRIRTEHFPLTLESARPSHTSQYLCASSPGRRTEAFFGQGTRLTVV.

The chain joins TRBV20-1 to TRBJ1-4; TRBD1 might be the D (5 bases). The germline V and J ends were trimmed by 0 bases and 5 bases, with 16 bases remaining between them. This CDR3 region has 16 residues. The germline CDR1 and CDR2 sequences are DFQATT and SNEGSKA (reference sequence). This CDR3 is CSARDQVKTVNEKLFF. Written as DNA, the CDR3 is TGCAGTGCTAGAGATCAAGTAAAGACAGTCAATGAAAAACTGTTTTTT.

The rearrangement links TRBV7-3 to TRBJ2-3, with a possible D match to TRBD2 (6 bases). The germline CDR1 and CDR2 sequences are SGHTA and FQGTGA. The CDR3 is made up of 13 amino acids. The V end lost 5 bases, the J end lost 4 bases, and 10 bases lay between the germline ends. The CDR3 sequence is CASSGGVADTQYF. In DNA form, the CDR3 reads TGTGCCAGCAGCGGCGGGGTCGCAGATACGCAGTATTTT.

Comments on this clonotype: This likely stems from a read error, as it lies one base from a far larger clone. The V and J genes are TRBV2 and TRBJ2-4, with 11 bases aligning to TRBD2. Germline-derived CDR1 and CDR2 are SNHLY and FYNNEI. Losses at the gene ends were 6 bases for V and 14 bases for J; bases not matched to a gene: 15. This CDR3 is built from 15 residues. The CDR3 here is CASSAGTSGTETKYF. The CDR3 DNA is TGTGCCAGCAGCGCTGGGACTAGCGGTACAGAGACCAAGTACTTC.

The rearrangement links TRBV7-9 to TRBJ2-7; D gene ambiguous. Germline V gene lookup returns CDR1 SEHNR and CDR2 FQNEAQ (reference sequence). The CDR3 covers 13 residues. Trimming took off 2 bases at V and 5 bases at J, with 10 bases between the two ends. CDR3 sequence: CASSLNTVDEQYF. The DNA of the CDR3 is TGTGCCAGCAGCTTAAATACGGTGGACGAGCAGTACTTC.

This clonotype appeared a few times. The chain is built from TRBV20-1 and TRBJ2-7, with 9 nucleotides matching TRBD2. The germline V gene has CDR1 DFQATT and CDR2 SNEGSKA (reference sequence). The junction had 4 bases not matched to a gene; V was cut back by 0 bases and J by 1 base. This CDR3 is 15 amino acids long. DNA of the CDR3: TGCAGTGCTAGAGATACAGCGGGGGGTTCCTACGAGCAGTACTTC. This gives the protein CSARDTAGGSYEQYF.

This clonotype was seen a few times. The rearrangement links TRBV29-1 to TRBJ1-1; 7 positions agree with TRBD1. Germline loops: CDR1 SQVTM, CDR2 ANQGSEA. V was pared by 7 bases and J by 7 bases, with 12 bases of the junction left unmatched. The CDR3 totals 13 residues. The CDR3 region has the DNA TGCAGCGAACCGGGACAGCCCGCCAGTGAAGCTTTCTTT. Amino acids: CSEPGQPASEAFF.

This clonotype was recorded a few times. V is TRBV5-6 and J is TRBJ2-4; 7 bases are a match to TRBD1. This CDR3 contains 15 residues. Germline V lookup: CDR1 SGHDT, CDR2 YYEEEE. V was clipped by 4 bases and J by 0 bases; unmatched bases: 4. CDR3 DNA sequence: TGTGCCAGCAGCCCGACAGGGATAGCCAAAAACATTCAGTACTTC. It codes for CASSPTGIAKNIQYF.

This clonotype was recorded many times. V usage is TRBV28 and J usage is TRBJ2-7; 9 nucleotides match TRBD1. The trim removed 5 bases at V and 3 bases at J, leaving 8 bases unmatched. The CDR3 runs 15 residues. Germline CDR1 reads MDHEN; CDR2 reads SYDVKM. CDR3 in amino acids: CASSPTGGKFYEQYF. CDR3 DNA: TGTGCCAGCAGTCCAACAGGGGGCAAATTCTACGAGCAGTACTTC.

This clonotype was seen a handful of times. The rearrangement links TRBV27 to TRBJ2-7; D is undetermined. Trimming shortened V by 5 bases and J by 6 bases, and 14 bases separated the two germline ends. Germline V gene sequence: CDR1 MNHEY, CDR2 SMNVEV (reference sequence). CDR3 size: 13 residues. The CDR3 reads CASSIGRWSEQYF. The CDR3 DNA reads as TGTGCCAGCAGTATCGGACGGTGGAGCGAGCAGTACTTC.

Many counts were recorded for this clonotype. The chain recombines TRBV7-2 with TRBJ2-5; tentative D call: TRBD1 (6 bases). From germline, CDR1 is SGHTA and CDR2 FQGNSA. This CDR3 spans 16 amino acids. V was clipped by 0 bases and J by 4 bases, with 15 bases between them. The CDR3 DNA follows: TGTGCCAGCAGCTTAGCGTCGGGCAGGGGACGAGAGACCCAGTACTTC. Translated: CASSLASGRGRETQYF.

A few counts support this clonotype. The V gene is TRBV7-2, the J gene TRBJ2-7; tentatively, D is TRBD2 (7 bases). Germline V gives CDR1 SGHTA, CDR2 FQGNSA. The CDR3 runs 15 residues. Trimming took off 1 base at V and 2 bases at J, with 12 bases between the two ends. CDR3 coding DNA: TGTGCCAGCAGCTTAGTAGGGGGGGGAGCCTACGAGCAGTACTTC. As protein: CASSLVGGGAYEQYF.

This clonotype was seen ten or more times. V gene TRBV2 combines with J gene TRBJ2-2, with 8 bases aligning to TRBD2. The CDR3 consists of 16 residues. The V gene's germline CDR1 is SNHLY and CDR2 FYNNEI. The junction had 7 bases not matched to a gene; V was cut back by 2 bases and J by 5 bases. The CDR3 sequence: CASSEWAGGATGELFF. The CDR3 DNA sequence: TGTGCCAGCAGTGAATGGGCCGGGGGGGCAACCGGGGAGCTGTTTTTT.

This clonotype was counted many times. The chain recombines TRBV6-2 or TRBV6-3 with TRBJ2-1; D is possibly TRBD1 or TRBD2 (6 bases each). The V end was cut by 5 bases, the J end by 6 bases, with 14 bases between. Germline loops: CDR1 MNHEY, CDR2 SVGEGT. The CDR3 runs to 14 residues. CDR3 region: CASSMSRGRNEQFF. For the CDR3, the DNA is TGTGCCAGCAGTATGTCACGGGGGCGCAATGAGCAGTTCTTC.

The table lists this clonotype with a few counts. The V gene is TRBV6-5, the J gene TRBJ2-2; 13 nucleotides align to TRBD2. The CDR3 contains 19 residues. CDR1 and CDR2 (germline): MNHEY, SVGAGI. J gave up 5 bases and V 0 bases, and 9 bases lay outside the gene matches. CDR3 nucleotides: TGTGCCAGCAGTTACTCCCCCGGACTAGCGGGAGTGAGGACCGGGGAGCTGTTTTTT. It specifies CASSYSPGLAGVRTGELFF.

This clonotype was found many times. Here the CDR3 DNA reads TGCAGTGCTAGAGAGGGCTTGGACACTGAAGCTTTCTTT. As protein: CSAREGLDTEAFF. This chain links TRBV20-1 with TRBJ1-1; D is undetermined. V was cut by 0 bases and J by 3 bases, with 8 bases left in between. This CDR3 has 13 amino acids. Germline assignment: CDR1 DFQATT and CDR2 SNEGSKA (reference sequence).

There are a few counts of this clonotype. V gene TRBV9 combines with J gene TRBJ1-1; TRBD1 matches at 7 bases. CDR3 length: 15 amino acids. The ends lost 3 bases at V and 1 base at J; junction bases unmatched: 6. Germline CDR1 and CDR2: SGDLS and YYNGEE. The CDR3 is CASSAHWTGNTEAFF. The CDR3 coding sequence is TGTGCCAGCAGCGCCCACTGGACAGGGAACACTGAAGCTTTCTTT.